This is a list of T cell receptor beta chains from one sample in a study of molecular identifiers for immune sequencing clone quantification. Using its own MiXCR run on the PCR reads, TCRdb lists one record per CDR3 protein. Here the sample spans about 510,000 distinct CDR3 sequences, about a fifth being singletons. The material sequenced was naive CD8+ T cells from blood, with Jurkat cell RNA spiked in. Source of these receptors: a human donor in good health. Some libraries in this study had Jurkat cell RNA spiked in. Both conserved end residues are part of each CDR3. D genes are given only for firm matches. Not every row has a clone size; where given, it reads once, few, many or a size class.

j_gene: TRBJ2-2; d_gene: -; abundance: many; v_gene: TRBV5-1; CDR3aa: CASSLLGLLANTGELFF; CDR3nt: TGCGCCAGCAGCTTATTGGGATTGCTAGCGAACACCGGGGAGCTGTTTTTT
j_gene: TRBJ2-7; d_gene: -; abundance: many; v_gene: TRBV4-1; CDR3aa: CASSLSGTGTSYEQYF; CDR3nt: TGCGCCAGCAGCCTGTCCGGGACGGGTACCTCCTACGAGCAGTACTTC
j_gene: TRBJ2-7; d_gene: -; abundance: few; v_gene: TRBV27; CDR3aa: CASSLSVATAYEQYF; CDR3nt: TGTGCCAGCAGTTTATCAGTTGCGACAGCCTACGAGCAGTACTTC
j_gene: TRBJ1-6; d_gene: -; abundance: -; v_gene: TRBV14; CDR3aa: CASGPANSPLHF; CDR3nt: TGTGCCAGCGGCCCCGCTAATTCACCCCTCCACTTT
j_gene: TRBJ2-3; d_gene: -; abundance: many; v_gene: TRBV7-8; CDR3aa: CASRSDYTDTQYF; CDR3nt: TGTGCCAGCAGATCGGACTACACAGATACGCAGTATTTT
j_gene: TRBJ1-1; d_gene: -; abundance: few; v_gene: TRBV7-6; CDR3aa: CASSVTRNGGTEAFF; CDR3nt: TGTGCCAGCAGCGTAACACGAAACGGGGGGACTGAAGCTTTCTTT
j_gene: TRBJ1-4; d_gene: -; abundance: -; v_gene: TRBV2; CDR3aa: CAAPFLQGTNEKLFF; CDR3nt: TGTGCCGCCCCCTTCCTCCAGGGGACTAATGAAAAACTGTTTTTT
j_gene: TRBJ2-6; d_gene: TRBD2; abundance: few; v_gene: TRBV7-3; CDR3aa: CASSSVGGGLSSGANVLTF; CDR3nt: TGTGCCAGCAGCTCCGTCGGGGGGGGATTGAGCTCTGGGGCCAACGTCCTGACTTTC
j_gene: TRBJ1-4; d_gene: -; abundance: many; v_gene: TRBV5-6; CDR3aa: CASSLEGDNEKLFF; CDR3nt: TGTGCCAGCAGCTTGGAAGGGGACAATGAAAAACTGTTTTTT
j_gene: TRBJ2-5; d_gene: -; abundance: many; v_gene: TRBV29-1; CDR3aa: CSVVLQTRQETQYF; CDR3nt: TGCAGCGTTGTATTGCAGACCCGCCAAGAGACCCAGTACTTC
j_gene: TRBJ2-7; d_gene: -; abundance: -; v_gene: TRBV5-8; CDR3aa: CASSDDTSYEQYF; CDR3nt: TGTGCCAGCAGCGACGACACGTCCTACGAGCAGTACTTC
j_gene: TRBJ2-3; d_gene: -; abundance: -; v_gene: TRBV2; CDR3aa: CASSERVDSQPTDTQYF; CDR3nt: TGTGCCAGCAGTGAACGTGTTGACAGCCAACCCACAGATACGCAGTATTTT
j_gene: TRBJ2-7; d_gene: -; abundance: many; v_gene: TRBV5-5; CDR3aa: CASSLSLDSTAYEQYF; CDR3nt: TGTGCCAGCAGCTTGTCTTTGGACAGTACAGCCTACGAGCAGTACTTC
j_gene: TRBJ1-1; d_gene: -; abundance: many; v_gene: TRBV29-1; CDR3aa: CSVEAGVETEAFF; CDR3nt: TGCAGCGTTGAAGCGGGGGTAGAGACTGAAGCTTTCTTT
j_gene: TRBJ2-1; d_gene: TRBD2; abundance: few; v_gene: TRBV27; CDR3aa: CASRTSGGVNEQFF; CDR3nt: TGTGCCAGCAGGACTAGCGGGGGGGTCAATGAGCAGTTCTTC
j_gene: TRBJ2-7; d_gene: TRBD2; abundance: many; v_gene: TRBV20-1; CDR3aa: CSAGGLAELYEQYF; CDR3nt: TGCAGTGCTGGGGGACTAGCGGAACTTTACGAGCAGTACTTC
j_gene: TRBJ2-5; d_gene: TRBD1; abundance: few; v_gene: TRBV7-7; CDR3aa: CASSVGQGLETQYF; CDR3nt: TGTGCCAGCAGCGTGGGACAGGGGTTGGAGACCCAGTACTTC
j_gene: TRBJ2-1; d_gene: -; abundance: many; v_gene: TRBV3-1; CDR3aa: CASSTAAEQFF; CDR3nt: TGTGCCAGCAGTACTGCCGCCGAGCAGTTCTTC
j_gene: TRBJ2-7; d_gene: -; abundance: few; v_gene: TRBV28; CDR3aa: CACSFGQGYEQYF; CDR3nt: TGTGCCTGCAGTTTCGGTCAGGGATACGAGCAGTACTTC
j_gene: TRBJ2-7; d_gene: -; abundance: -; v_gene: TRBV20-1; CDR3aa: CSARGGGEYEQYF; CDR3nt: TGCAGTGCGAGAGGGGGAGGAGAGTACGAGCAGTACTTC
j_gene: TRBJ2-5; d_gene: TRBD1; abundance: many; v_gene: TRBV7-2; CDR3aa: CASSLPTGTGAVGQETQYF; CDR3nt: TGTGCCAGCAGCCTCCCAACCGGGACAGGTGCCGTGGGACAAGAGACCCAGTACTTC
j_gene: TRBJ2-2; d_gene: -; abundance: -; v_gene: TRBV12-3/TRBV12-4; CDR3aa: CASSPVDQPGELFF; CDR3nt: TGTGCCAGCAGCCCCGTGGACCAGCCCGGGGAGCTGTTTTTT
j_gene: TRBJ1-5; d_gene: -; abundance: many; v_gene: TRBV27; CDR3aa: CASSQGISNQPQHF; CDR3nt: TGTGCCAGCAGCCAGGGAATTAGCAATCAGCCCCAGCATTTT
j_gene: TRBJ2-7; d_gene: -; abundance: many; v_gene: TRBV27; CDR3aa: CASSSPPEQYF; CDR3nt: TGTGCCAGCAGTTCCCCCCCCGAGCAGTACTTC
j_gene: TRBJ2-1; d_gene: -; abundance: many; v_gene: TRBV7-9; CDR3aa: CASSLPKWRTSPYNEQFF; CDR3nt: TGTGCCAGCAGCTTACCAAAGTGGAGGACTTCCCCCTACAATGAGCAGTTCTTC
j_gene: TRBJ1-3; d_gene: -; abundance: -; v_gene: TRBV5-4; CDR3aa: CASSSRPGHYSGNTIYF; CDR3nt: TGTGCCAGCAGCTCTCGACCGGGGCACTACTCTGGAAACACCATATATTTT
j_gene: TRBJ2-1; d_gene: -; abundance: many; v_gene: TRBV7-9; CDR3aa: CASSLAGAEGNEQFF; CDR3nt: TGTGCCAGCAGCTTAGCAGGGGCCGAGGGGAATGAGCAGTTCTTC
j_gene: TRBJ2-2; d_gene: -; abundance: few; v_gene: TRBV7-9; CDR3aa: CASSRTSNTGELFF; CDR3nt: TGTGCCAGCAGCCGGACAAGTAACACCGGGGAGCTGTTTTTT
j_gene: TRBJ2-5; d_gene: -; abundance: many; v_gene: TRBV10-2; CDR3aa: CASSELETQYF; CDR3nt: TGCGCCAGCAGTGAATTGGAGACCCAGTACTTC